This TCR beta chain was sequenced in a study of shared clonotypes between healthy human individuals. Germline loops: CDR1 MGHRA, CDR2 YSYEKL. The CDR3 has 16 residues. J was trimmed by 6 bases and V by 1 base; bases with no gene match: 7. Only CD45RO-negative cells positively selected for CCR7 counted as naive CD8 cells, so terminally differentiated effector memory CD45RA+ cells were excluded. Researchers divided each subset's genomic DNA evenly across several immunoSEQ plates. Per sorted-subset replicate PCR, input was approximately 0.2 ug DNA, representing tens of thousands of T cell genomes. Some clones are missing from TCRdb's copy, which holds only in-frame ones; the method was immunoSEQ multiplex PCR. The sample yields some 2.1 million clones, about 95% seen once.

This TCR was sampled from a man younger than 35 in good health. The chain carries TRBV4-1 and TRBJ2-7, with 12 bases that match TRBD2. Sequencing was done on a sample of naive CD8+ T cells sorted from blood. The CDR3 sequence: CASSQGLAGVVSEQYF. The CDR3 DNA reads as TGCGCCAGCAGCCAAGGACTAGCGGGAGTCGTCTCCGAGCAGTACTTC.